This T cell receptor beta chain was sequenced in a study of T cell responses to AZD1222 COVID-19 vaccine. Germline V gene lookup returns CDR1 LGHDT and CDR2 YNNKEL (reference sequence). V lost 4 bases to trimming and J lost 2 bases; unmatched junction nucleotides: 7. This CDR3 is built from 15 residues. About this clone itself: Its specificity is unknown.

Findings and caveats of the study: Rises in breadth and depth of Spike-specific TCRs came after two AZD1222 doses. CD4 TCRs linked to vaccination spanned spike, dominating at 160-218 and 743-854. Donors, mostly white British, included more females; clonal diversity was possibly underestimated.

TCRdb keeps only in-frame clones here, not all; method: immunoSEQ multiplex PCR. The sample includes around 170,000 clones, 88% seen only once; the top ten take approximately 10%. This sequence joins TRBV3-1 (or the pseudogene TRBV3-2) and TRBJ1-1; 7 positions match TRBD1. The sequence came from an adult who received the AZD1222 COVID-19 vaccine. The sequences come from peripheral blood, collected 28 days after the second AZD1222 dose. The CDR3 loop is CASSPYRDSNTEAFF. CDR3 bases: TGTGCCAGCAGCCCTTACCGGGACAGCAACACTGAAGCTTTCTTT.